The clone carrying this TCR beta chain appeared many times. What it binds is unknown. The data are from a study of molecular identifiers for immune sequencing clone quantification. TCRdb re-derived calls from the PCR reads in MiXCR, one entry per CDR3 protein. The sample carries under 650,000 distinct CDR3 sequences, less than 20% recorded once. With 6 bases removed from V and 5 bases from J, the gap between germline ends came to 11 bases. Germline V gives CDR1 DFQATT, CDR2 SNEGSKA (reference sequence). The CDR3 has 11 amino acids. Broader study findings: Clones that had above 20 RNA copies took up over 99% of effector molecules but under 1% in naive cells. Sizes of highly expanded clones could be underestimated through identical TCRs sharing a barcode.

Sequencing input: naive CD8+ T cells from blood, with Jurkat cell RNA spiked in. The subset: FACS-sorted CD8+CD4-CCR7+CD45RA+ naive T cells. The source of this sequence is a human donor in good health. Some libraries in this study had Jurkat cell RNA spiked in. The chain carries TRBV20-1 and TRBJ2-7; possible D gene TRBD2, 5 bases. The CDR3 region has the DNA TGCAGTGCGAGGGTGATCGACGAGCAGTACTTC. It specifies CSARVIDEQYF.